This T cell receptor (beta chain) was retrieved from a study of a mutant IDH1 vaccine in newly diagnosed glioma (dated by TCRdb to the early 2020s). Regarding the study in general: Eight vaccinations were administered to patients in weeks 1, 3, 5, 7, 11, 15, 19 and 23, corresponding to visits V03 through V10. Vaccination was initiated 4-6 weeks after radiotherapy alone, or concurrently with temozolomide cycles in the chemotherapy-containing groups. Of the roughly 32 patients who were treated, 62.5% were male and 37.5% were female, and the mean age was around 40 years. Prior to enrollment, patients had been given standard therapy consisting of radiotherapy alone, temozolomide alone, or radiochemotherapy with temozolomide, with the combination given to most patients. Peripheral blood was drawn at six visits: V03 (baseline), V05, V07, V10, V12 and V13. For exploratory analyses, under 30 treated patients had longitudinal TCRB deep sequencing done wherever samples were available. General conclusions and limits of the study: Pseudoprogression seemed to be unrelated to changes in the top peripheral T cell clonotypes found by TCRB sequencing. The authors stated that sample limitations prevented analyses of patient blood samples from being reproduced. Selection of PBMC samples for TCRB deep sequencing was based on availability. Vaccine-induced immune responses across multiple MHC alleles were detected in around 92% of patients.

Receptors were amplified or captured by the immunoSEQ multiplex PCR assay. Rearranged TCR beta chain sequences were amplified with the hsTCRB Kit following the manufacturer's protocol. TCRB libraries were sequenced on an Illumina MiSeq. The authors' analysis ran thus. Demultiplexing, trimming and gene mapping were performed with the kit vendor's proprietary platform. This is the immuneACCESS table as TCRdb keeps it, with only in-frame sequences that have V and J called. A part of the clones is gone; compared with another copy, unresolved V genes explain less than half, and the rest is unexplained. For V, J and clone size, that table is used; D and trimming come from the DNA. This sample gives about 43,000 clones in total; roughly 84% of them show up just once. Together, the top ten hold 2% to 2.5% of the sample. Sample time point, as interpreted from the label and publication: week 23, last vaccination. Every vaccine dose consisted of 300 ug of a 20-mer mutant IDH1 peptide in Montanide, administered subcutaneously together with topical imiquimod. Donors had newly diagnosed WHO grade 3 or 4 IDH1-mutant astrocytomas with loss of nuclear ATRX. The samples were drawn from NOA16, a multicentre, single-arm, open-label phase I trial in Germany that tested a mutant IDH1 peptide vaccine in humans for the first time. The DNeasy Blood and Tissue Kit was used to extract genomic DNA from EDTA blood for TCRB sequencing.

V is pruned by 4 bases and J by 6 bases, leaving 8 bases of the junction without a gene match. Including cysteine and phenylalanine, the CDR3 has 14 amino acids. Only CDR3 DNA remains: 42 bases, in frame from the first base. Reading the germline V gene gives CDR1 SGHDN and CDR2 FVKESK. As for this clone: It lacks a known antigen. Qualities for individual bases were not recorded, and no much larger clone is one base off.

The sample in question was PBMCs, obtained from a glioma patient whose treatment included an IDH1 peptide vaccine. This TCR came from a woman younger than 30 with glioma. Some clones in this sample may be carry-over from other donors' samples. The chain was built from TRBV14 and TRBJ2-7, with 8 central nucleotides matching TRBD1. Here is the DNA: TGTGCCAGCAGCCCCTTCCAGGGGGCCGGCGAGCAGTACTTC. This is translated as CASSPFQGAGEQYF.